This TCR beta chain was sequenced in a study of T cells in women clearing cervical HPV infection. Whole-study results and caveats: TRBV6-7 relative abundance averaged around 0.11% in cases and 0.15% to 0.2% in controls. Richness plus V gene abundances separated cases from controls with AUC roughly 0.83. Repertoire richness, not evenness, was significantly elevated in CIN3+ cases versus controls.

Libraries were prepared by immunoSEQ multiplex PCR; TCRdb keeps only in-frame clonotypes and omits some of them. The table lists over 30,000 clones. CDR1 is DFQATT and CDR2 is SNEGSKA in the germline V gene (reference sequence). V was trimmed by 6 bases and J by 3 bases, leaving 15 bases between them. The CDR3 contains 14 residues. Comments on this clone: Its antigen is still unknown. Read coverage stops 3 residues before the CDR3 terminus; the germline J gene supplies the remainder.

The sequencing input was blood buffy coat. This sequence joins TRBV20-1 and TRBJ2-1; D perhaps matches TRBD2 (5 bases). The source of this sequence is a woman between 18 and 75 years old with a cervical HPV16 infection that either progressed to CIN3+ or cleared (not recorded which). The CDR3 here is CSAMEAAYYNEQFF. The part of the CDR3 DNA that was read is TGCAGTGCAATGGAGGCGGCCTACTACAATGAG.